The present T cell receptor beta chain was sequenced within a study of T cells after yellow fever vaccination. Study as a whole: SMART-Seq v4 Ultra Low Input prepared the low-cell-number fractions.

About this clonotype itself: The antigen is unknown.

General study findings and limits: A limited proportion of clonotypes was detected within both the CD4 and CD8 compartments. Most primary-vaccination clones reappeared after the booster (approximately 95% CD4, more than 70% CD8).

The 5'RACE template-switching step produced TCR cDNA and added a universal primer site and UMIs. Each CDR3 protein gets one entry after TCRdb re-called the 5' RACE reads with MiXCR. This sample carries 300,000 to 350,000 distinct CDR3 sequences, roughly 8% of them seen once, and the ten largest clones take approximately 15%. The CDR3 consists of 15 residues. V lost 1 base and J 4 bases, leaving 11 bases between the germline ends. The germline V gene encodes CDR1 SGHTA and CDR2 FQGNSA. V is TRBV7-2 and J is TRBJ2-1; weak D call: TRBD2 (6 bases). This clonotype originated in a man aged 18 to 29 who received the YFV17D yellow fever vaccine. Sequences were derived from PBMCs, sampled about 41 days after the first yellow fever vaccination. CDR3 loop: CASSLELAQYNEQFF. In nucleotides, the CDR3 is TGTGCCAGCAGCTTAGAGCTAGCGCAGTACAATGAGCAGTTCTTC.